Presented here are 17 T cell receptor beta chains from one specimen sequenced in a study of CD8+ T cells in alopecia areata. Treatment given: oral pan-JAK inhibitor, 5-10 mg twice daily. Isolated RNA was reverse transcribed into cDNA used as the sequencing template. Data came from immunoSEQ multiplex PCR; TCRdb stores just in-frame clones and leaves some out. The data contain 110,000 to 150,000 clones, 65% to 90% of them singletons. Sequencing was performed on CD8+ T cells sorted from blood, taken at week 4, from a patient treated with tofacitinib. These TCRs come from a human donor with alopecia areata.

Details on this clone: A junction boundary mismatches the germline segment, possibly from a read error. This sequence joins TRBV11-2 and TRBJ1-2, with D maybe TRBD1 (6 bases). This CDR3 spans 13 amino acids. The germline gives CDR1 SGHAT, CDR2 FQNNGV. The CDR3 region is CASREGAGRGSSF. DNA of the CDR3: TGTGCCAGCAGAGAGGGCGCCGGCAGGGGCTCCTCCTTC.

CDR3 nucleotide sequence: TGCGCCAGCAGCTTTCAGCGAGGCTCCTACAATGAGCAGTTCTTC. Its translation is CASSFQRGSYNEQFF. The J gene is TRBJ2-1, the V gene TRBV5-1, with D unclear. Germline CDR1 reads SGHRS; CDR2 reads YFSETQ. The V gene lost 2 bases and the J gene lost 0 bases, with 9 bases spanning the gap. The CDR3 spans 15 residues. Full variable domain (rest looked up from reference TRBV5-1 and TRBJ2-1): KAGVTQTPRYLIKTRGQQVTLSCSPISGHRSVSWYQQTPGQGLQFLFEYFSETQRNKGNFPGRFSGRQFSNSRSEMNVSTLELGDSALYLCASSFQRGSYNEQFFGPGTRLTVL.

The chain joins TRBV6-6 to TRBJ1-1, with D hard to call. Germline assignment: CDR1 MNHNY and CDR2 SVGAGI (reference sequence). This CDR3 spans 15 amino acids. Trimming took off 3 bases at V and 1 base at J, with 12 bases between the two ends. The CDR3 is CASSYSPRKNTEAFF. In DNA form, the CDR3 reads TGTGCCAGCAGTTATAGCCCCCGGAAGAACACTGAAGCTTTCTTT.

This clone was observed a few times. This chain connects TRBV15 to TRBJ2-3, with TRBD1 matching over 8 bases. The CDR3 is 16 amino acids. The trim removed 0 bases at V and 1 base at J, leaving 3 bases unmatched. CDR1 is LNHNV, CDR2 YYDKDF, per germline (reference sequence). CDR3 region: CATSREVTGGTDTQYF. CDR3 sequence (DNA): TGTGCCACCAGCAGAGAGGTGACAGGGGGCACAGATACGCAGTATTTT.

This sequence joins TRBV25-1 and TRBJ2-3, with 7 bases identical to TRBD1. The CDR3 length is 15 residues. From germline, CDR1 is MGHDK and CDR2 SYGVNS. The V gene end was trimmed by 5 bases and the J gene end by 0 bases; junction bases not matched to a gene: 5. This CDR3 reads CASSRQGLSTDTQYF. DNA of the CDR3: TGTGCCAGCAGTAGACAGGGCCTTAGCACAGATACGCAGTATTTT.

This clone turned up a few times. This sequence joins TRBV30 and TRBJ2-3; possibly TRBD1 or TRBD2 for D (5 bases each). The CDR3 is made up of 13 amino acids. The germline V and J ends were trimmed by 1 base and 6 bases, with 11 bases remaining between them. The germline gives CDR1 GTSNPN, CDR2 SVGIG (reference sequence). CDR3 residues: CAWSEGSSDTQYF. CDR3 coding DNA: TGTGCCTGGAGTGAGGGGAGTTCGGATACGCAGTATTTT.

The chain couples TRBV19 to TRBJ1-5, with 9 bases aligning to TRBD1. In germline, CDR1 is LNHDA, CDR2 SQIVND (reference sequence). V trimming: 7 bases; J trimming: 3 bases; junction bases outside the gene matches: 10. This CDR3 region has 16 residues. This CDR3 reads CASTTRGTGNNQPQHF. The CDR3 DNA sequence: TGTGCCAGTACCACTAGAGGGACAGGGAACAATCAGCCCCAGCATTTT.

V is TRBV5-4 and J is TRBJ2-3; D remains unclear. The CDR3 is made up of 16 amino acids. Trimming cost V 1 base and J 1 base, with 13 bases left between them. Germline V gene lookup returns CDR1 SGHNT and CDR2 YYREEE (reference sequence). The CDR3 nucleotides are TGTGCCAGCAGCTTGCTAAACCGTCGGGGCACAGATACGCAGTATTTT. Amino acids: CASSLLNRRGTDTQYF.

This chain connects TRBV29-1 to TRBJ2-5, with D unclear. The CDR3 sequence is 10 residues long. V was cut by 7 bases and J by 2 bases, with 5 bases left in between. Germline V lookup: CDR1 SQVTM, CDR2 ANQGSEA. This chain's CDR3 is CSANQETQYF. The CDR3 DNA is TGCAGCGCAAATCAAGAGACCCAGTACTTC.

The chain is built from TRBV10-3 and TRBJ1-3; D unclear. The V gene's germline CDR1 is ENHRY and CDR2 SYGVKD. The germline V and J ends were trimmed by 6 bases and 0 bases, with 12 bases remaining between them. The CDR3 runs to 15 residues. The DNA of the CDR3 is TGTGCCATCAGGGACGGTGGGAACTCTGGAAACACCATATATTTT. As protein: CAIRDGGNSGNTIYF.

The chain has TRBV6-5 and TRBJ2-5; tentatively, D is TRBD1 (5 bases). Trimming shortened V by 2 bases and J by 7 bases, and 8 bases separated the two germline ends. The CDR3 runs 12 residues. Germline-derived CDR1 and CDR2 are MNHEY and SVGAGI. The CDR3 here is CASSYPDRTQYF. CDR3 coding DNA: TGTGCCAGCAGTTACCCCGACAGGACCCAGTACTTC.

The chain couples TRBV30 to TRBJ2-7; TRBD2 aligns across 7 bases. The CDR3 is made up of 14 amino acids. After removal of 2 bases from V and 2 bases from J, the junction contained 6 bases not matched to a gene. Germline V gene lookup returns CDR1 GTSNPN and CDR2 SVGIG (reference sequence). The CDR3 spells CAWSSAGKPYEQYF. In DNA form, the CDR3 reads TGTGCCTGGAGTTCAGCGGGGAAACCCTACGAGCAGTACTTC.

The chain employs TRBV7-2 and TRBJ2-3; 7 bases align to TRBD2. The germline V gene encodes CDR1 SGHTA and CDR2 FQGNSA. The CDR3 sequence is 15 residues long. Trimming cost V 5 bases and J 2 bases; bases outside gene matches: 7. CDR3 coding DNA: TGTGCCAGCAGCCAAAGGGCGGGGGACACAGATACGCAGTATTTT. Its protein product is CASSQRAGDTDTQYF. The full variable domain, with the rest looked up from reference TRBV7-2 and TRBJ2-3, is GAGVSQSPSNKVTEKGKDVELRCDPISGHTALYWYRQSLGQGLEFLIYFQGNSAPDKSGLPSDRFSAERTGGSVSTLTIQRTQQEDSAVYLCASSQRAGDTDTQYFGPGTRLTVL.

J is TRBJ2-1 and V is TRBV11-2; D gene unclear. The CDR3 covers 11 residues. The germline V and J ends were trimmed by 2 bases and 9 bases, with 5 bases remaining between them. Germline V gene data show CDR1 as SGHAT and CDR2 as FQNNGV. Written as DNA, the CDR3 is TGTGCCAGCAGCTTAACCGGTGAGCAGTTCTTC. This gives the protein CASSLTGEQFF.

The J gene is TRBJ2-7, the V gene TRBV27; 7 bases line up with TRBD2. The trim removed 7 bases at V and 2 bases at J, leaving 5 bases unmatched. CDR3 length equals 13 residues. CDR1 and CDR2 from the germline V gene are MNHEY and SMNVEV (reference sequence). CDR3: CASTPAGAYEQYF. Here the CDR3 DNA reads TGTGCCAGCACTCCGGCGGGGGCCTACGAGCAGTACTTC.

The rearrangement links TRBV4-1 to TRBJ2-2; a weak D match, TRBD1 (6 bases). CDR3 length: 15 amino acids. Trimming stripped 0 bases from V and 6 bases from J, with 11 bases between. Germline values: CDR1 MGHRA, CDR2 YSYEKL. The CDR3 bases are TGCGCCAGCAGCCAAGAACAGGGTACCCCCGGGGAGCTGTTTTTT. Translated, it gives CASSQEQGTPGELFF.

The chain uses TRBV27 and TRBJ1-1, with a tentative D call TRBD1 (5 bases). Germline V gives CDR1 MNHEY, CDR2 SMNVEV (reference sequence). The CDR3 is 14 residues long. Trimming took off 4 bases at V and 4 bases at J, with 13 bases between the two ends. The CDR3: CASSWQGSSTEAFF. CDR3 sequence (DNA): TGTGCCAGCAGTTGGCAGGGATCGAGCACTGAAGCTTTCTTT.